A single sample is the source of the 26 T cell receptor beta chains below, sequenced in a study of T cell changes during pregnancy in multiple sclerosis. Clones were sequenced by immunoSEQ multiplex PCR, and TCRdb holds only the in-frame ones, with some missing. The sample carries under 45,000 clones, 70% to 90% recorded once. This sample comprised CD8+ T cells from peripheral blood mononuclear cells, obtained in the first trimester of pregnancy. Receptors were obtained from a female donor with multiple sclerosis, enrolled in a pregnancy study.

This chain links TRBV4-1 with TRBJ2-2; D ambiguous. CDR3 length: 12 amino acids. V was cut by 0 bases and J by 6 bases, with 2 bases left in between. Germline V gene data show CDR1 as MGHRA and CDR2 as YSYEKL. The CDR3 DNA sequence: TGCGCCAGCAGCCAAGACGCCGGGGAGCTGTTTTTT. Translation gives CASSQDAGELFF.

V and J are TRBV11-1 and TRBJ1-1; D may be TRBD1 (5 bases). The V end was cut by 8 bases, the J end by 2 bases, with 12 bases between. CDR3 length: 13 residues. The germline V gene encodes CDR1 SGHAT and CDR2 FQDESV (reference sequence). The CDR3, as DNA: TGTGCCAGCGGGCGCGGGGCTAACACTGAAGCTTTCTTT. This encodes CASGRGANTEAFF.

V gene TRBV6-4 combines with J gene TRBJ2-1; a possible D gene is TRBD2 (6 bases). CDR1 and CDR2 from the germline V gene are MRHNA and SNTAGT. Trimming took off 4 bases at V and 3 bases at J, with 10 bases between the two ends. CDR3 length: 14 residues. CDR3 DNA sequence: TGTGCCAGCAGTGCCATAGCGGACTACAATGAGCAGTTCTTC. It specifies CASSAIADYNEQFF.

As DNA, the CDR3 is TGTGCCAGCAGCTTAGATTTCGCGAACACCGGGGAGCTGTTTTTT. Residues: CASSLDFANTGELFF. The V gene is TRBV7-8, the J gene TRBJ2-2; D not certain. V was cut by 1 base and J by 0 bases, with 6 bases left in between. The CDR3 sequence is 15 residues long. Germline V CDR1 and CDR2: SGHVS, FQNEAQ.

The chain has TRBV13 and TRBJ1-2; D ambiguous. The germline V gene has CDR1 PRHDT and CDR2 FYEKMQ (reference sequence). Trimming removed 4 bases at V and 7 bases at J, with 13 bases between. The CDR3 has 13 residues. Written as DNA, the CDR3 is TGTGCCAGCAGCTCTCTGGACTTGGCTGGCTACACCTTC. Protein product: CASSSLDLAGYTF.

The table lists this clone with a few counts. The chain has TRBV5-5 and TRBJ2-7; D remains unclear. V lost 5 bases to trimming and J lost 3 bases, with 6 bases between them. This CDR3 is built from 11 residues. The germline V gene encodes CDR1 SGHKS and CDR2 YYEKEE (reference sequence). Here the CDR3 reads CASRQSYEQYF. CDR3 nucleotides: TGTGCCAGCAGACAGAGCTACGAGCAGTACTTC.

The rearrangement joins TRBV6-5 to TRBJ2-7; 7 nucleotides align to TRBD2. The germline CDR1 and CDR2 sequences are MNHEY and SVGAGI. The CDR3 totals 14 residues. J was trimmed by 3 bases and V by 4 bases; bases with no gene match: 6. Here the CDR3 reads CASSSPGGGYEQYF. CDR3 in DNA: TGTGCCAGCAGTTCACCCGGCGGGGGCTACGAGCAGTACTTC.

About this clone: Its ends do not fully match the called genes, so a read error is possible. This chain joins TRBV23-1 and TRBJ2-5; TRBD2 matches at 8 bases. TRBV23-1 is an open reading frame, and its role is uncertain. This CDR3 is 17 amino acids long. The CDR3 sequence is CASSQFEVAGLQETKYF. DNA for the CDR3: TGCGCCAGCAGTCAATTTGAGGTAGCGGGGTTACAAGAGACCAAGTACTTC.

The rearrangement joins TRBV19 to TRBJ2-1; 10 bases agree with TRBD1. The germline V gene encodes CDR1 LNHDA and CDR2 SQIVND (reference sequence). This CDR3 region has 13 residues. Trimming took 10 bases from V and 8 from J; bases not matched to a gene: 8. This CDR3 is CATSGTGVDEQFF. The DNA of the CDR3 is TGTGCCACTTCCGGGACAGGGGTTGATGAGCAGTTCTTC. The full variable domain, completed using reference TRBV19 and TRBJ2-1, is DGGITQSPKYLFRKEGQNVTLSCEQNLNHDAMYWYRQDPGQGLRLIYYSQIVNDFQKGDIAEGYSVSREKKESFPLTVTSAQKNPTAFYLCATSGTGVDEQFFGPGTRLTVL.

The chain recombines TRBV7-9 with TRBJ2-2; weak D call: TRBD2 (5 bases). Germline CDR1 and CDR2: SEHNR and FQNEAQ (reference sequence). The V end was cut by 4 bases, the J end by 6 bases, with 24 bases between. The CDR3 is made up of 18 amino acids. The CDR3 nucleotides are TGTGCCAGCAGCTCAAGTCGGCAGACTATGGGATTGCCCGGGGAGCTGTTTTTT. As protein: CASSSSRQTMGLPGELFF.

The chain is built from TRBV30 and TRBJ2-3, with D possibly matching TRBD2 (7 bases). Germline V gene data show CDR1 as GTSNPN and CDR2 as SVGIG (reference sequence). Trimming pared 2 bases from V and 5 bases from J, leaving 17 bases between. CDR3 length equals 15 residues. CDR3 nucleotide sequence: TGTGCCTGGAGTATAGGGGGGGGGCCCGTAGATACGCAGTATTTT. It codes for CAWSIGGGPVDTQYF.

J is TRBJ1-2 and V is TRBV1; the table calls TRBD1, which could not be checked here. TRBV1 is listed as a pseudogene. This CDR3 is 15 amino acids long. Written as DNA, the CDR3 is TGCACCAGCAGCCAAACAAGGGGGCTGAGCTATGGCTACACCTTC. It translates to CTSSQTRGLSYGYTF.

This chain links TRBV9 with TRBJ2-7; 10 nucleotides agree with TRBD2. Germline loops: CDR1 SGDLS, CDR2 YYNGEE. The length of the CDR3 is 15 residues. The ends lost 3 bases at V and 3 bases at J; junction bases unmatched: 6. The CDR3 protein is CASSAERGGVYEQYF. CDR3 nucleotides: TGTGCCAGCAGCGCGGAGCGGGGGGGCGTCTACGAGCAGTACTTC.

The chain links TRBV4-3 to TRBJ1-5; D is ambiguous. The CDR3 length is 15 residues. The germline V gene encodes CDR1 LGHNA and CDR2 YSLEER. Trimming took off 3 bases at V and 1 base at J, with 10 bases between the two ends. The CDR3 sequence: CASSQEIFSNQPQHF. The CDR3 DNA reads TGCGCCAGCAGCCAGGAGATATTCAGCAATCAGCCCCAGCATTTT.

CDR3 in DNA: TGTGCCAGCAGCCTCCGGATGGGGGCGAATTCACCCCTCCACTTT. This encodes CASSLRMGANSPLHF. The V gene is TRBV9, the J gene TRBJ1-6, with a weak D call TRBD1 (6 bases). Germline values: CDR1 SGDLS, CDR2 YYNGEE. V was shortened by 4 bases and J by 7 bases, with 15 bases between the two germline ends. CDR3 length equals 15 residues.

The rearrangement links TRBV9 to TRBJ2-1; 9 bases fit TRBD1. The germline gives CDR1 SGDLS, CDR2 YYNGEE. CDR3 length: 16 amino acids. V shed 0 bases, J shed 3 bases, and the junction held 4 bases outside the gene matches. CDR3: CASSVGGQGHYNEQFF. Here the CDR3 DNA reads TGTGCCAGCAGCGTAGGTGGACAGGGGCACTACAATGAGCAGTTCTTC.

The chain carries TRBV5-1 and TRBJ2-5; D possibly corresponds to TRBD1 (8 bases). CDR3 size: 15 residues. The V and J ends lost 4 bases and 3 bases respectively, with 16 bases between them. CDR1 is SGHRS and CDR2 is YFSETQ in the germline V gene. Here the CDR3 reads CASSLQGGREETQYF. The CDR3 bases are TGCGCCAGCAGCCTACAGGGGGGGAGAGAAGAGACCCAGTACTTC.

The V and J genes are TRBV7-6 and TRBJ2-1, with 8 bases aligning to TRBD1. The CDR3 spans 17 residues. In germline, CDR1 is SGHVS, CDR2 FNYEAQ. The junction had 10 bases not matched to a gene; V was cut back by 2 bases and J by 4 bases. CDR3 sequence: CASSLFRQGARYNEQFF. As DNA, the CDR3 is TGTGCCAGCAGCTTATTCAGGCAGGGGGCGCGTTACAATGAGCAGTTCTTC.

The sample holds one count of this clone. The V gene is TRBV4-2, the J gene TRBJ1-3; 7 nucleotides align to TRBD1. Germline V gene data show CDR1 as LGHNA and CDR2 as YNFKEQ. V lost 1 base and J lost 3; bases outside the gene matches: 6. The CDR3 contains 16 residues. CDR3 coding DNA: TGTGCCAGCAGCCAAGCCAGGGGGACAGATGGAAACACCATATATTTT. As protein: CASSQARGTDGNTIYF.

By share, this clone ranks as medium-sized. Other DNA sequences from this sample encode an identical CDR3 as well. The chain employs TRBV18 and TRBJ2-3, with D maybe TRBD1 (7 bases). The V gene lost 3 bases and the J gene lost 7 bases, with 11 bases spanning the gap. The CDR3 has 13 amino acids. The germline V gene encodes CDR1 KGHSH and CDR2 LQKENI. The CDR3 nucleotides read TGTGCCAGCTCACCGTCAGGGGGGTATACGCAGTATTTT. Its translation is CASSPSGGYTQYF.

The rearrangement links TRBV5-1 to TRBJ1-4; no clear D. The CDR3 sequence is 14 residues long. The germline V gene has CDR1 SGHRS and CDR2 YFSETQ. Deletions cut 4 bases from V and 7 bases from J, with 14 bases between. Here the CDR3 reads CASSPYRDGEKLFF. Here the CDR3 DNA reads TGCGCCAGCAGCCCCTATCGGGATGGTGAAAAACTGTTTTTT.

Here the CDR3 DNA reads TGTGCCAGCAGTTTCCCCGGGACAAATAATATGAATGAGCAGTTCTTC. Translation gives CASSFPGTNNMNEQFF. The V and J genes are TRBV7-9 and TRBJ2-1, with a weak D call TRBD1 (6 bases). V was clipped by 6 bases and J by 7 bases, with 22 bases between them. This CDR3 has 16 amino acids. Germline V lookup: CDR1 SEHNR, CDR2 FQNEAQ (reference sequence).

The chain joins TRBV7-3 to TRBJ2-3, with TRBD2 identical over 8 bases. The CDR3 totals 15 residues. Trimming cost V 4 bases and J 7 bases; bases outside gene matches: 10. Germline-derived CDR1 and CDR2 are SGHTA and FQGTGA. This CDR3 is CASSYLVGGGHTQYF. CDR3 DNA: TGTGCCAGCAGCTACTTAGTCGGGGGGGGCCATACGCAGTATTTT. Full variable domain (remainder filled in from reference TRBV7-3 and TRBJ2-3): GAGVSQTPSNKVTEKGKYVELRCDPISGHTALYWYRQSLGQGPEFLIYFQGTGAADDSGLPNDRFFAVRPEGSVSTLKIQRTERGDSAVYLCASSYLVGGGHTQYFGPGTRLTVL.

The chain links TRBV27 to TRBJ1-6; 7 bases are shared with TRBD1. Germline CDR1 and CDR2: MNHEY and SMNVEV (reference sequence). The V segment lost 2 bases and the J segment 10 bases; nucleotides outside the gene matches: 5. This CDR3 has 14 residues. DNA of the CDR3: TGTGCCAGCAGTTTAACAGGGGTGTGGTCACCCCTCCACTTT. It codes for CASSLTGVWSPLHF.

V gene TRBV15 combines with J gene TRBJ2-1; possible D gene TRBD2, 6 bases. Per the germline V gene, CDR1 is LNHNV and CDR2 is YYDKDF (reference sequence). The CDR3 consists of 14 residues. The germline V and J ends were trimmed by 3 bases and 5 bases, with 11 bases remaining between them. CDR3 region: CATSRDGGNNEQFF. The CDR3 bases are TGTGCCACCAGCAGGGACGGAGGGAACAATGAGCAGTTCTTC.

This CDR3 is CASSQGGDGAPLGYEQYF. The CDR3 DNA reads TGCGCCAGCAGCCAAGGGGGGGACGGCGCCCCTCTGGGGTACGAGCAGTACTTC. The rearrangement links TRBV4-3 to TRBJ2-7, with D perhaps matching TRBD2 (6 bases). CDR1 is LGHNA and CDR2 is YSLEER in the germline V gene. Trimming left V 1 base short and J 4 bases short, with 23 bases between. CDR3 size: 18 residues.